A single sample is the source of the 17 T cell receptor beta chains below, sequenced in a study of T cell repertoires in cytomegalovirus infection. These receptors' targets are unknown. TCRdb analysed the reads with MiXCR anew, one entry per CDR3 protein. The data contain 150,000 or so distinct CDR3 sequences, roughly 21% of them seen just once; the ten biggest clones take up under 30%. The material was CD8+ T cells from cultured PBMCs, obtained from culture after CMV antigen stimulation. The source is a human donor in good health (CMV status not recorded). Some clones in this sample may be carry-over from other donors' samples.

This clonotype was recorded a few times. The gene calls are TRBV12-5 and TRBJ1-2; 8 positions agree with TRBD1. The ends lost 6 bases at V and 4 bases at J; junction bases unmatched: 10. Per the germline V gene, CDR1 is LGHNT and CDR2 is FRNRAP. The CDR3 consists of 15 residues. CDR3 region: CASGATGGGSYGYTF. CDR3 nucleotides: TGTGCTAGTGGAGCCACAGGGGGAGGGAGCTATGGCTACACCTTC.

The rearrangement uses TRBV7-2 and TRBJ1-1, with D tentatively TRBD1 (6 bases). Germline loops: CDR1 SGHTA, CDR2 FQGNSA. The CDR3 sequence is 13 residues long. V shed 6 bases and J shed 10 bases, with 18 bases lying between them. CDR3 coding DNA: TGTGCCAGCAGAGGCGGGGGCTCTTTAGCAGCTTTCTTT. Residues: CASRGGGSLAAFF. The full variable domain, its missing parts supplied by reference TRBV7-2 and TRBJ1-1, is GAGVSQSPSNKVTEKGKDVELRCDPISGHTALYWYRQSLGQGLEFLIYFQGNSAPDKSGLPSDRFSAERTGGSVSTLTIQRTQQEDSAVYLCASRGGGSLAAFFGQGTRLTVV.

This chain links TRBV4-1 with TRBJ2-3; 9 bases map to TRBD2. CDR1 and CDR2 from the germline V gene are MGHRA and YSYEKL. This CDR3 has 20 amino acids. The V segment lost 6 bases and the J segment 3 bases; nucleotides outside the gene matches: 22. The CDR3 DNA sequence: TGCGCCAGCAGTCCCCTAGGAGGCGCGGGGGGGCCTAGTTGGACAGATACGCAGTATTTT. It is translated as CASSPLGGAGGPSWTDTQYF.

This clonotype came up a few times. V is TRBV4-1 and J is TRBJ1-2; tentative D call: TRBD1 (5 bases). Germline V lookup: CDR1 MGHRA, CDR2 YSYEKL. CDR3 length: 15 residues. Trimming removed 0 bases from V and 4 bases from J, with 12 bases in between. The CDR3 region is CASSQDSRVGYGYTF. In nucleotides, the CDR3 is TGCGCCAGCAGCCAAGATTCCAGGGTTGGCTATGGCTACACCTTC.

The table lists this clonotype with a few counts. An end of the junction does not agree with germline; a read error may underlie this. V and J are TRBV5-1 and TRBJ2-5; 7 nucleotides align to TRBD2. Germline V gives CDR1 SGHRS, CDR2 YFSETQ. The CDR3 covers 15 residues. The CDR3 reads CASSLGGGDQETQYF. CDR3 in DNA: TGCGCCAGCAGTTTGGGGGGGGGTGATCAAGAGACCCAGTACTTC.

This clonotype was counted between two and nine times. The chain recombines TRBV7-6 with TRBJ2-7; a possible D gene is TRBD1 (5 bases). Germline V gene sequence: CDR1 SGHVS, CDR2 FNYEAQ. The CDR3 runs to 14 residues. Deletions cut 4 bases from V and 1 base from J, with 11 bases between. CDR3 sequence (DNA): TGTGCCAGCAGCTCGGACACGTTTTCCTACGAGCAGTACTTC. This encodes CASSSDTFSYEQYF.

V gene TRBV7-2 combines with J gene TRBJ2-7; weak D call: TRBD2 (7 bases). Germline V gives CDR1 SGHTA, CDR2 FQGNSA. The CDR3 totals 14 residues. Between the trimmed V and J ends, which lost 1 base and 3 bases, there was a span of 10 bases. The CDR3 DNA reads TGTGCCAGCAGCTTAGGGGGGGGCGGCTACGAGCAGTACTTC. This translates into CASSLGGGGYEQYF.

This clonotype came up many times. The chain couples TRBV6-2 or TRBV6-3 to TRBJ2-1; TRBD1 agrees at 8 bases. Germline values: CDR1 MNHEY, CDR2 SVGEGT. After removal of 7 bases from V and 3 bases from J, the junction contained 5 bases not matched to a gene. This CDR3 is 14 amino acids long. The chain's CDR3 is CASNLQGDYNEQFF. CDR3 sequence (DNA): TGTGCCAGCAACTTACAGGGGGACTACAATGAGCAGTTCTTC.

The chain couples TRBV19 to TRBJ2-1; D possibly corresponds to TRBD1 (5 bases). Germline V gene data show CDR1 as LNHDA and CDR2 as SQIVND (reference sequence). The CDR3 covers 14 residues. Between the trimmed V and J ends, which lost 3 bases and 9 bases, there was a span of 15 bases. The CDR3 sequence is CASSIVPGRIEQFF. CDR3 DNA: TGTGCCAGTAGTATTGTTCCAGGGCGTATTGAGCAGTTCTTC. The full variable domain, rest sourced from reference TRBV19 and TRBJ2-1, is DGGITQSPKYLFRKEGQNVTLSCEQNLNHDAMYWYRQDPGQGLRLIYYSQIVNDFQKGDIAEGYSVSREKKESFPLTVTSAQKNPTAFYLCASSIVPGRIEQFFGPGTRLTVL.

The chain uses TRBV9 and TRBJ2-6; 10 nucleotides agree with TRBD1. In germline, CDR1 is SGDLS, CDR2 YYNGEE. Trimming removed 0 bases from V and 2 bases from J; junction bases left unmatched: 8. This CDR3 has 19 amino acids. The CDR3 DNA reads as TGTGCCAGCAGCGTAGACCCGGGACAGGGGTTCGCTGGGGCCAACGTCCTGACTTTC. Translated: CASSVDPGQGFAGANVLTF.

A few counts support this clonotype. The chain joins TRBV7-9 to TRBJ2-7; 7 bases map to TRBD1. The CDR3 runs 14 residues. Germline V gene lookup returns CDR1 SEHNR and CDR2 FQNEAQ (reference sequence). V lost 4 bases, J lost 3 bases, and 6 bases stayed unmatched. The CDR3 bases are TGTGCCAGCAGCTCGAGACAGGGCCACTACGAGCAGTACTTC. This translates into CASSSRQGHYEQYF.

The V gene is TRBV19, the J gene TRBJ1-2; D perhaps matches TRBD1 (6 bases). Trimming removed 7 bases at V and 4 bases at J, with 19 bases between. CDR1 is LNHDA, CDR2 SQIVND, per germline (reference sequence). The CDR3 contains 15 residues. CDR3 nucleotide sequence: TGTGCCAGTACCCTGGGACAATCGACCCGCTATGGCTACACCTTC. Its translation is CASTLGQSTRYGYTF.

The rearrangement uses TRBV9 and TRBJ2-1, with D maybe TRBD1 (6 bases). This CDR3 is 14 amino acids long. Trimming took 0 bases from V and 4 from J, leaving 8 bases between them. The germline gives CDR1 SGDLS, CDR2 YYNGEE. DNA for the CDR3: TGTGCCAGCAGCGTAGAAGGACAGTACAATGAGCAGTTCTTC. Translation: CASSVEGQYNEQFF.

This clonotype came up a few times. The V call is TRBV7-2, the J call TRBJ1-4; D remains ambiguous. Trimming left V 2 bases short and J 5 bases short, with 9 bases between. There are 14 residues in the CDR3. Germline CDR1 reads SGHTA; CDR2 reads FQGNSA. The CDR3 region is CASSLNNRNEKLFF. Written as DNA, the CDR3 is TGTGCCAGCAGCTTAAATAACCGCAATGAAAAACTGTTTTTT.

A few counts support this clonotype. V gene TRBV11-3 combines with J gene TRBJ1-1; D remains unclear. The ends were cut back, 1 base at V and 7 bases at J, with 10 bases in the middle. This CDR3 is built from 13 residues. The V gene's germline CDR1 is SGHNT and CDR2 YENEEA. CDR3 loop: CASSLAFDGEAFF. Written as DNA, the CDR3 is TGTGCCAGCAGCTTAGCTTTTGACGGTGAAGCTTTCTTT.

The CDR3 loop is CASSQEAGTSGNTIYF. The DNA for the CDR3 is TGCGCCAGCAGCCAAGAGGCAGGGACCTCTGGAAACACCATATATTTT. The rearrangement joins TRBV4-3 to TRBJ1-3, with TRBD1 as a possible D gene (5 bases). Germline V gives CDR1 LGHNA, CDR2 YSLEER. The V end lost 0 bases, the J end lost 0 bases, and 9 bases lay between the germline ends. CDR3 length: 16 residues.

This clonotype was seen a handful of times. CDR3 sequence reads: CASSSLAGKYNEQFF. The DNA of the CDR3 is TGTGCCAGCAGCTCACTAGCGGGGAAATACAATGAGCAGTTCTTC. The V call is TRBV7-2, the J call TRBJ2-1; 10 positions match TRBD2. The V segment lost 4 bases and the J segment 4 bases; nucleotides outside the gene matches: 4. CDR1 is SGHTA and CDR2 is FQGNSA in the germline V gene. The CDR3 totals 15 residues.